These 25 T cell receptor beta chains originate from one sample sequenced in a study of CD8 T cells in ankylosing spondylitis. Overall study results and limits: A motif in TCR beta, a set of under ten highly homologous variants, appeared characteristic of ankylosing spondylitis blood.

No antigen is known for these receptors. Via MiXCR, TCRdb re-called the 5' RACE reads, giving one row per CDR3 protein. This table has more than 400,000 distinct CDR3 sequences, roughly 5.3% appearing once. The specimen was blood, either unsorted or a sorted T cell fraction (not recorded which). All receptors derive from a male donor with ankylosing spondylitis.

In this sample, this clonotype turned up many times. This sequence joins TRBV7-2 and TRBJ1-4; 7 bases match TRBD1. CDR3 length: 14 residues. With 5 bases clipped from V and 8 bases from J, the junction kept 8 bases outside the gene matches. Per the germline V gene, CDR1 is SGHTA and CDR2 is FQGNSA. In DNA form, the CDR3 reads TGTGCCAGCAGCGCGGACAGGATGGTAGAAAAACTGTTTTTT. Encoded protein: CASSADRMVEKLFF.

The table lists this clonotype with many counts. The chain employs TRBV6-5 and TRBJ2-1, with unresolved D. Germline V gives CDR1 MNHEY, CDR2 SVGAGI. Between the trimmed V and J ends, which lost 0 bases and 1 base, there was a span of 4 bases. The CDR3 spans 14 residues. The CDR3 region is CASSYSYSYNEQFF. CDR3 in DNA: TGTGCCAGCAGTTACTCCTATTCCTACAATGAGCAGTTCTTC.

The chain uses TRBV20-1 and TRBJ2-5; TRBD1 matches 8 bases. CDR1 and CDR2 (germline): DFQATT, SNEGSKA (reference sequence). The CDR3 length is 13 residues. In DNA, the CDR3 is TGCTGCGCGGGACAGGCTATGGGCCTTGGCCAGTACTTC. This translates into CCAGQAMGLGQYF.

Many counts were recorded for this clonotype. The CDR3 reads CASSFKPGPMNYGYTF. DNA of the CDR3: TGTGCCAGCAGCTTCAAGCCGGGCCCGATGAACTATGGCTACACCTTC. The chain employs TRBV7-2 and TRBJ1-2; no firm D call. The CDR3 is 16 amino acids. Trimming cost V 3 bases and J 2 bases, with 16 bases left between them. Germline V CDR1 and CDR2: SGHTA, FQGNSA.

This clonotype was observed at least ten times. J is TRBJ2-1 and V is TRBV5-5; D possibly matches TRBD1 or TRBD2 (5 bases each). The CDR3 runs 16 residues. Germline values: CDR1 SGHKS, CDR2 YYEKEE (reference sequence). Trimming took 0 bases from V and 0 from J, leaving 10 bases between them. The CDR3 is CASSLEGSGSYNEQFF. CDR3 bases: TGTGCCAGCAGCTTGGAGGGGAGCGGCTCCTACAATGAGCAGTTCTTC.

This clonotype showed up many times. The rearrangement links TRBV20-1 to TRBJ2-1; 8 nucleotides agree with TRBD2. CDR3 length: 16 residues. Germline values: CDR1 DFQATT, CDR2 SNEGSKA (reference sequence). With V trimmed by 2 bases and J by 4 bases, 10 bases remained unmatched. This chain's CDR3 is CSARKLSGGAYNEQFF. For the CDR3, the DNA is TGCAGTGCTAGAAAGCTAAGCGGGGGAGCTTACAATGAGCAGTTCTTC.

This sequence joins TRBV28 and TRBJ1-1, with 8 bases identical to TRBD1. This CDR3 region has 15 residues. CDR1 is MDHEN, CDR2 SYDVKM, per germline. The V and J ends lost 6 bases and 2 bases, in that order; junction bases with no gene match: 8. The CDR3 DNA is TGTGCCAGCAGCTTCGGACAGGGCCGTAACACTGAAGCTTTCTTT. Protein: CASSFGQGRNTEAFF.

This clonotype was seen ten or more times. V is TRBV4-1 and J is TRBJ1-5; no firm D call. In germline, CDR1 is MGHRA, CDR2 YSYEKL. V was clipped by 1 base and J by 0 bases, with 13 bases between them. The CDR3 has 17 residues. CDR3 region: CASSQVLGAYSNQPQHF. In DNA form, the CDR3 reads TGCGCCAGCAGCCAAGTGCTTGGCGCCTATAGCAATCAGCCCCAGCATTTT.

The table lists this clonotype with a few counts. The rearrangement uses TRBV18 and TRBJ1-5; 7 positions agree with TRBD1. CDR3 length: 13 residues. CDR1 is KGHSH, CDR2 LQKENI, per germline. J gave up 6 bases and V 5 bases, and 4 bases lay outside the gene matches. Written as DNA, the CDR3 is TGTGCCAGCTCAGAAGACAGGGTTCAGCCCCAGCATTTT. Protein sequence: CASSEDRVQPQHF.

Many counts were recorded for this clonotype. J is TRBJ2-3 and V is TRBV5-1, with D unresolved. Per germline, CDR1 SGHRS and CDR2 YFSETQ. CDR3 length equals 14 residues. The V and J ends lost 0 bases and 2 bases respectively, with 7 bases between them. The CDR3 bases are TGCGCCAGCAGCTTGGCGGCAGTCACAGATACGCAGTATTTT. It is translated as CASSLAAVTDTQYF.

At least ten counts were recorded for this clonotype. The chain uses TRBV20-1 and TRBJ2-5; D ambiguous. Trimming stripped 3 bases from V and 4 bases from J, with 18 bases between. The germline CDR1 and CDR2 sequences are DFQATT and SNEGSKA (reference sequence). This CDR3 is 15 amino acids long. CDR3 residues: CSARDAWGSGETQYF. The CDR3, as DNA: TGCAGTGCTAGGGACGCCTGGGGATCGGGAGAGACCCAGTACTTC.

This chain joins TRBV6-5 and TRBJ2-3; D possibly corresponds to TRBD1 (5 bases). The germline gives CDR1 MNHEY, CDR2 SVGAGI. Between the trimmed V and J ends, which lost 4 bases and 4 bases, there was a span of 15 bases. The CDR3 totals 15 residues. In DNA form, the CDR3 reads TGTGCCAGCAGTTGGGCAGGGCAGAGGCCAGATACGCAGTATTTT. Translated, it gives CASSWAGQRPDTQYF.

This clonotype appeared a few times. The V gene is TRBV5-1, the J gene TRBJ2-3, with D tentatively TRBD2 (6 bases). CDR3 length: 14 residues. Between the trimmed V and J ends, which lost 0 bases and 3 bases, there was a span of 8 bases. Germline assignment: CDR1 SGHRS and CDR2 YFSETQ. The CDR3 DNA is TGCGCCAGCAGCTTGGAGGAGGGGACAGATACGCAGTATTTT. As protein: CASSLEEGTDTQYF.

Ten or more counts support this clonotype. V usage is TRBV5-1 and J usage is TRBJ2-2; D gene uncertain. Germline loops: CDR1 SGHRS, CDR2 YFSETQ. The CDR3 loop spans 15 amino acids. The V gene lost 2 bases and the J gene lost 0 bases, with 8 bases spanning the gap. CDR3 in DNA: TGCGCCAGCAGCTTAGAGGTTACGAACACCGGGGAGCTGTTTTTT. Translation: CASSLEVTNTGELFF.

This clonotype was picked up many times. CDR3 DNA sequence: TGCGCCAGCAGCCAAGATCAGGGGATGAACACTGAAGCTTTCTTT. Translated, it gives CASSQDQGMNTEAFF. The gene calls are TRBV4-3 and TRBJ1-1; weak D call: TRBD1 (6 bases). The CDR3 is 15 amino acids. CDR1 LGHNA and CDR2 YSLEER come from the germline V gene. The ends were cut back, 0 bases at V and 0 bases at J, with 8 bases in the middle.

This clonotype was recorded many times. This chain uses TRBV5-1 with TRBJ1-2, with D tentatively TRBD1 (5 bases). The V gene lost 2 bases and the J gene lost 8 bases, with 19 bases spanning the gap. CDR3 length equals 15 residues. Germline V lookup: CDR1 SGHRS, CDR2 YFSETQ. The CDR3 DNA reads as TGCGCCAGCAGCTTAATGTCAGCAGGGACGGAAGGCTACACCTTC. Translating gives CASSLMSAGTEGYTF.

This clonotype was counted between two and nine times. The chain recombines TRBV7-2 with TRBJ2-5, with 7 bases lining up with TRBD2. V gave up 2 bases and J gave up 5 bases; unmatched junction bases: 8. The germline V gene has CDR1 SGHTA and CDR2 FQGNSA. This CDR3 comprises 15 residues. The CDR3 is CASSLKSGGQETQYF. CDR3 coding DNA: TGTGCCAGCAGCTTAAAGTCGGGAGGTCAGGAGACCCAGTACTTC. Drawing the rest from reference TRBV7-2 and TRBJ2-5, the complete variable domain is GAGVSQSPSNKVTEKGKDVELRCDPISGHTALYWYRQSLGQGLEFLIYFQGNSAPDKSGLPSDRFSAERTGGSVSTLTIQRTQQEDSAVYLCASSLKSGGQETQYFGPGTRLLVL.

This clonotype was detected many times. The DNA for the CDR3 is TGCGCCAGCAGCTGGTCGGGGGCCTCCTACGAGCAGTACTTC. It translates to CASSWSGASYEQYF. The chain couples TRBV5-1 to TRBJ2-7; either TRBD1 or TRBD2 may fit D (6 bases each). The CDR3 covers 14 residues. Trimming took off 3 bases at V and 0 bases at J, with 10 bases between the two ends. CDR1 is SGHRS, CDR2 YFSETQ, per germline.

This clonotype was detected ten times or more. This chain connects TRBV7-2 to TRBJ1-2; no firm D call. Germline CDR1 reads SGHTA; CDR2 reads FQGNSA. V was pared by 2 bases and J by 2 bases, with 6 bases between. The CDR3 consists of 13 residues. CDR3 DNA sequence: TGTGCCAGCAGCTTACGGGCAAACTATGGCTACACCTTC. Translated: CASSLRANYGYTF.

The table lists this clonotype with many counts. The CDR3 spells CASGRQGQETQYF. DNA for the CDR3: TGTGCCTCCGGGAGACAGGGACAAGAGACCCAGTACTTC. This chain joins TRBV6-2 or TRBV6-3 and TRBJ2-5, with D perhaps TRBD1 (7 bases). CDR3 length equals 13 residues. CDR1 and CDR2 from the germline V gene are MNHEY and SVGEGT. V lost 11 bases and J 2 bases, leaving 15 bases between the germline ends.

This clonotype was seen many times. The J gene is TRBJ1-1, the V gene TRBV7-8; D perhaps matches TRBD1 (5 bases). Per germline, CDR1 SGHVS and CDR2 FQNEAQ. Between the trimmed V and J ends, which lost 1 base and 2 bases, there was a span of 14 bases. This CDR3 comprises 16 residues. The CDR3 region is CASSLVSQQVNTEAFF. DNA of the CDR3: TGTGCCAGCAGCTTAGTGAGTCAACAGGTCAACACTGAAGCTTTCTTT. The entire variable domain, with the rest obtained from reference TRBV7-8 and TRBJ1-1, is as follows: GAGVSQSPRYKVAKRGQDVALRCDPISGHVSLFWYQQALGQGPEFLTYFQNEAQLDKSGLPSDRFFAERPEGSVSTLKIQRTQQEDSAVYLCASSLVSQQVNTEAFFGQGTRLTVV.

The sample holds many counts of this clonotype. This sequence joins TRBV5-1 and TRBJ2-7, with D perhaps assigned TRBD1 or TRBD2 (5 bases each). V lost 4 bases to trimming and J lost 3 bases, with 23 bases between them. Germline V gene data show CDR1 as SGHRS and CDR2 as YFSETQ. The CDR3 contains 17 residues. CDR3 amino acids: CASSLRGGGIDFYEQYF. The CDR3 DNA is TGCGCCAGCAGCCTCCGGGGTGGGGGAATCGACTTCTACGAGCAGTACTTC. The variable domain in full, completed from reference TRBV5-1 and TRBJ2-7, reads KAGVTQTPRYLIKTRGQQVTLSCSPISGHRSVSWYQQTPGQGLQFLFEYFSETQRNKGNFPGRFSGRQFSNSRSEMNVSTLELGDSALYLCASSLRGGGIDFYEQYFGPGTRLTVT.

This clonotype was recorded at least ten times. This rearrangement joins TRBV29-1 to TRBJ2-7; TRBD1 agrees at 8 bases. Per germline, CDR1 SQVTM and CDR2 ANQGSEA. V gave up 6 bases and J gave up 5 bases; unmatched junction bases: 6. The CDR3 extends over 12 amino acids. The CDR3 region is CSVRDRSNEQYF. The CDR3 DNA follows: TGCAGCGTACGGGACAGGTCCAACGAGCAGTACTTC.

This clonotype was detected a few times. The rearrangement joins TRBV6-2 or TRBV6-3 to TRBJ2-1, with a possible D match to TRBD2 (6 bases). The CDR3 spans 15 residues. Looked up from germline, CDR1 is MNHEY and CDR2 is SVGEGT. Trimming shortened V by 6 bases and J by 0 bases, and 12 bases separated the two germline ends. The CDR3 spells CASSPSVSSYNEQFF. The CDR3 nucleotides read TGTGCCAGCAGCCCTAGCGTGAGCTCCTACAATGAGCAGTTCTTC.

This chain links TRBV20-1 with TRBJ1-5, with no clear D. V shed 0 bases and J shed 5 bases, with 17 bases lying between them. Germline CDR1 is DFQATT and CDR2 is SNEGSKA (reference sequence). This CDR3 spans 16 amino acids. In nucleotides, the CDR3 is TGCAGTGCTAGAGATCCCTACGGACGGACTGATCAGCCCCAGCATTTT. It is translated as CSARDPYGRTDQPQHF.